Listed below are T cell receptor beta chains from one sample, sequenced in a study of human T cells and chemical hapten exposure. TCRdb fed the RACE reads into MiXCR, producing one record per CDR3 protein. The data contain 65,000 to 80,000 distinct CDR3 sequences, 10% of them singletons. Source: whole blood, taken in connection with sensitization to the hapten diphenylcyclopropenone (DPC). All receptors derive from a woman between 45 and 65 years old with alopecia areata. Some clones in this sample may be carry-over from other donors' samples. CDR3s include the opening cysteine and the closing phenylalanine or tryptophan. D genes are given only for firm matches. A clone size is listed for some rows: how often the clone was seen (once, few, many), or a class if it is expanded.

abundance	v_gene	j_gene	d_gene	CDR3nt	CDR3aa
-	TRBV30	TRBJ1-1	-	TGTGCCTGGAGTCTCGAGGGCGGGACCGAAGCTTTCTTT	CAWSLEGGTEAFF
-	TRBV4-2	TRBJ2-1	-	TGTGCCAGCAGCCAAGAAGGAGGGACGCATGAGCAGTTCTTC	CASSQEGGTHEQFF
few	TRBV10-2	TRBJ2-3	-	TGCGCCAGCAGTGAGACTAAAACAGATACGCAGTATTTT	CASSETKTDTQYF
few	TRBV12-3/TRBV12-4	TRBJ2-2	TRBD1	TGTGCCAGCCGATTGACAGGGCTGAACGCGAACACCGGGGAGCTGTTTTTT	CASRLTGLNANTGELFF
-	TRBV5-4	TRBJ2-7	TRBD1	TGTGCCAGCAGCTTGGGGACAGGGAAGAACTACGAGCAGTACTTC	CASSLGTGKNYEQYF
-	TRBV2	TRBJ1-1	-	TGTGTCAGCAGAGGGAGGGCTGGGATGAACACTGAAGCTTTCTTT	CVSRGRAGMNTEAFF
few	TRBV25-1	TRBJ2-7	-	TGTGCCAGCAAGGCTAGTAGTACCTACGAGCAGTACTTC	CASKASSTYEQYF
few	TRBV18	TRBJ1-2	TRBD1	TGTGCCAGCTCACCGCCACAGGGGGCTGACTATGGCTACACCTTC	CASSPPQGADYGYTF
-	TRBV9	TRBJ2-1	-	TGTGCCAGCAGCGTGGCGAGCTCCTACAATGAGCAGTTCTTC	CASSVASSYNEQFF
many	TRBV7-2	TRBJ1-1	-	TGTGCCAGCAGCCCCCAACAGGGAAGGAGCACTGAAGCTTTCTTT	CASSPQQGRSTEAFF
-	TRBV7-2	TRBJ2-4	-	TGTGCCAGCAGCTACCGGGCGCAAAACATTCAGTACTTC	CASSYRAQNIQYF
many	TRBV29-1	TRBJ1-1	-	TGCAGCGTTGATCGGGGTCAAGTAACTGAAGCTTTCTTT	CSVDRGQVTEAFF
many	TRBV5-1	TRBJ2-3	-	TGCGCCAGCAGCAATACCGGCGGAGGGAAAGATACGCAGTATTTT	CASSNTGGGKDTQYF
few	TRBV9	TRBJ1-3	-	TGTGCCAGCAGCGTAGACGTCTCTGGAAACACCATATATTTT	CASSVDVSGNTIYF
few	TRBV3-1	TRBJ2-7	TRBD2	TGTGCCAGCAGCCTTACTAGCGGGAGAACTACCAACTACGAGCAGTACTTC	CASSLTSGRTTNYEQYF
-	TRBV4-2	TRBJ2-7	TRBD1	TGTGCCAGCAGCCAATCGGGACAGCGCTACGAGCAGTACTTC	CASSQSGQRYEQYF
many	TRBV11-2	TRBJ1-1	-	TGTGCCAGCAGCGCCAGGATCGACCGCCCAACTGAAGCTTTCTTT	CASSARIDRPTEAFF
few	TRBV4-3	TRBJ2-3	TRBD2	TGCGCCAGCAGCCAAGGGACTAGCGGGAGGCCCACGGGTACGCAGTATTTT	CASSQGTSGRPTGTQYF
few	TRBV7-3	TRBJ1-2	-	TGTGCCAGCAGCTTACATACTTCAGGAGCCTATGGCTACACCTTC	CASSLHTSGAYGYTF
-	TRBV18	TRBJ2-1	TRBD2	TGTGCCAGCTCACCGACTAGCGGGAGATCGGGGCATGAGCAGTTCTTC	CASSPTSGRSGHEQFF